This T cell receptor (beta chain) was identified during a study of blood T cell repertoires in COVID-19. The wider study: Collection of acute and convalescent COVID-19 samples took place in the United States, Italy and Spain. In each case, the material was cDNA or gDNA derived from T cells, B-cell-depleted T cells, or PBMCs.

As handled by the study authors: Using reference gene primer amplification, nucleated cell counts were estimated. Generated by immunoSEQ multiplex PCR, the TCRdb table keeps only in-frame clones and is missing some. The V and J calls and the clone size are those of that table, but D and trimming were determined from the DNA. The sample comprises about 360,000 clones, 80% to 90% of which are singletons, and 7.1% rests with the top ten. V shed 6 bases, J shed 0 bases, and the junction held 6 bases outside the gene matches. Germline loops: CDR1 MNHEY, CDR2 SMNVEV (reference sequence). The CDR3 has 15 residues.

This rearrangement joins TRBV27 to TRBJ1-2, with TRBD1 matching over 8 bases. This clonotype originated in a woman in her sixties or seventies with COVID-19, enrolled during active disease. Material for sequencing was peripheral blood. The CDR3 protein is CASRVGQGANYGYTF. As DNA, the CDR3 is TGTGCCAGCAGGGTCGGACAGGGAGCTAACTATGGCTACACCTTC.